This TCR beta chain originates from a study of CD8 T cells in Susac syndrome. Reverse transcription of 0.5 to 1 ug RNA was performed with random hexamers. TCRdb passed the immunoSEQ multiplex PCR reads through MiXCR, listing each CDR3 protein once. The sample lists 130,000 or so distinct CDR3 sequences, roughly 95% occurring once. Germline V gene data show CDR1 as SGHVS and CDR2 as FQNEAQ. V dropped 5 bases and J dropped 1 base, with 14 bases sitting between them. The CDR3 consists of 15 residues. The receptor was isolated from a human donor with Susac syndrome. What was sequenced was CD4+ T cells from PBMCs. The chain recombines TRBV7-8 with TRBJ2-5; a weak D match, TRBD1 (6 bases). CDR3 DNA: TGTGCCAGCAGCGGCCGGGACAAGGGCCAAGAGACCCAGTACTTC. Amino acids: CASSGRDKGQETQYF.